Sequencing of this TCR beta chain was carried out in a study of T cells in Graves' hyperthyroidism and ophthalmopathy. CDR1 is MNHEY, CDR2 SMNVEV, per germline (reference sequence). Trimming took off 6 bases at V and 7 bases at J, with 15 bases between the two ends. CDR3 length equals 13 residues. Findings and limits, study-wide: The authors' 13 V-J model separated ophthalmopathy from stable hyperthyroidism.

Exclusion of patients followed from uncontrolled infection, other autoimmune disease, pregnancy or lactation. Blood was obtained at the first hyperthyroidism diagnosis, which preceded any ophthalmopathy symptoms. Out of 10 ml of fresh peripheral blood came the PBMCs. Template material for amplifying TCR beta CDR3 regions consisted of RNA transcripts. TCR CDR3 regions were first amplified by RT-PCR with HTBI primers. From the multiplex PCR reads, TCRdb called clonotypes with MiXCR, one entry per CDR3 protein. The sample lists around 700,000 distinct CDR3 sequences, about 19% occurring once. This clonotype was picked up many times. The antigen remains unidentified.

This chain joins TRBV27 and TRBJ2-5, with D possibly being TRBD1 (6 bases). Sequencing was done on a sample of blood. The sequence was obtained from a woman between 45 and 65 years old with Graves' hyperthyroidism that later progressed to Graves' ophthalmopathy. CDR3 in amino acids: CASRGTRQGTQYF. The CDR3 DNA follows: TGTGCCAGCAGAGGGACACGGCAGGGGACCCAGTACTTC.